The TCR beta chain under discussion was sequenced for a study of regulatory T cells in long-lasting Graves disease. Time point defined: newly diagnosed GD, antithyroid drugs for less than 3 months. PBMC-derived RNA was used for the TCR library. CDR3 length equals 14 residues. Trimming left V 8 bases short and J 1 base short, with 15 bases between. The TCR beta library used iRepertoire HTBI primers with Arm-PCR amplification of CDR3. TCRdb reanalysed the multiplex PCR reads using MiXCR and keeps one entry per CDR3 protein. The sample has over 500,000 distinct CDR3 sequences, approximately 15% seen once. Separately, the same data were catalogued under a study of T cells in Graves' hyperthyroidism and ophthalmopathy. That work states: Using the HTBI primer set, a first-round RT-PCR was run on the TCR CDR3.

V gene TRBV12-3 or TRBV12-4 combines with J gene TRBJ2-7, with D possibly being TRBD1 (6 bases). This TCR came from a woman aged 25 to 39 with Graves disease. The sequencing used peripheral blood mononuclear cells (PBMCs), collected at new diagnosis, from a patient treated with antithyroid drugs. The CDR3 here is CASSAERGSYEQYF. The DNA for the CDR3 is TGTGCCAGCTCCGCGGAGAGGGGGTCCTACGAGCAGTACTTC.